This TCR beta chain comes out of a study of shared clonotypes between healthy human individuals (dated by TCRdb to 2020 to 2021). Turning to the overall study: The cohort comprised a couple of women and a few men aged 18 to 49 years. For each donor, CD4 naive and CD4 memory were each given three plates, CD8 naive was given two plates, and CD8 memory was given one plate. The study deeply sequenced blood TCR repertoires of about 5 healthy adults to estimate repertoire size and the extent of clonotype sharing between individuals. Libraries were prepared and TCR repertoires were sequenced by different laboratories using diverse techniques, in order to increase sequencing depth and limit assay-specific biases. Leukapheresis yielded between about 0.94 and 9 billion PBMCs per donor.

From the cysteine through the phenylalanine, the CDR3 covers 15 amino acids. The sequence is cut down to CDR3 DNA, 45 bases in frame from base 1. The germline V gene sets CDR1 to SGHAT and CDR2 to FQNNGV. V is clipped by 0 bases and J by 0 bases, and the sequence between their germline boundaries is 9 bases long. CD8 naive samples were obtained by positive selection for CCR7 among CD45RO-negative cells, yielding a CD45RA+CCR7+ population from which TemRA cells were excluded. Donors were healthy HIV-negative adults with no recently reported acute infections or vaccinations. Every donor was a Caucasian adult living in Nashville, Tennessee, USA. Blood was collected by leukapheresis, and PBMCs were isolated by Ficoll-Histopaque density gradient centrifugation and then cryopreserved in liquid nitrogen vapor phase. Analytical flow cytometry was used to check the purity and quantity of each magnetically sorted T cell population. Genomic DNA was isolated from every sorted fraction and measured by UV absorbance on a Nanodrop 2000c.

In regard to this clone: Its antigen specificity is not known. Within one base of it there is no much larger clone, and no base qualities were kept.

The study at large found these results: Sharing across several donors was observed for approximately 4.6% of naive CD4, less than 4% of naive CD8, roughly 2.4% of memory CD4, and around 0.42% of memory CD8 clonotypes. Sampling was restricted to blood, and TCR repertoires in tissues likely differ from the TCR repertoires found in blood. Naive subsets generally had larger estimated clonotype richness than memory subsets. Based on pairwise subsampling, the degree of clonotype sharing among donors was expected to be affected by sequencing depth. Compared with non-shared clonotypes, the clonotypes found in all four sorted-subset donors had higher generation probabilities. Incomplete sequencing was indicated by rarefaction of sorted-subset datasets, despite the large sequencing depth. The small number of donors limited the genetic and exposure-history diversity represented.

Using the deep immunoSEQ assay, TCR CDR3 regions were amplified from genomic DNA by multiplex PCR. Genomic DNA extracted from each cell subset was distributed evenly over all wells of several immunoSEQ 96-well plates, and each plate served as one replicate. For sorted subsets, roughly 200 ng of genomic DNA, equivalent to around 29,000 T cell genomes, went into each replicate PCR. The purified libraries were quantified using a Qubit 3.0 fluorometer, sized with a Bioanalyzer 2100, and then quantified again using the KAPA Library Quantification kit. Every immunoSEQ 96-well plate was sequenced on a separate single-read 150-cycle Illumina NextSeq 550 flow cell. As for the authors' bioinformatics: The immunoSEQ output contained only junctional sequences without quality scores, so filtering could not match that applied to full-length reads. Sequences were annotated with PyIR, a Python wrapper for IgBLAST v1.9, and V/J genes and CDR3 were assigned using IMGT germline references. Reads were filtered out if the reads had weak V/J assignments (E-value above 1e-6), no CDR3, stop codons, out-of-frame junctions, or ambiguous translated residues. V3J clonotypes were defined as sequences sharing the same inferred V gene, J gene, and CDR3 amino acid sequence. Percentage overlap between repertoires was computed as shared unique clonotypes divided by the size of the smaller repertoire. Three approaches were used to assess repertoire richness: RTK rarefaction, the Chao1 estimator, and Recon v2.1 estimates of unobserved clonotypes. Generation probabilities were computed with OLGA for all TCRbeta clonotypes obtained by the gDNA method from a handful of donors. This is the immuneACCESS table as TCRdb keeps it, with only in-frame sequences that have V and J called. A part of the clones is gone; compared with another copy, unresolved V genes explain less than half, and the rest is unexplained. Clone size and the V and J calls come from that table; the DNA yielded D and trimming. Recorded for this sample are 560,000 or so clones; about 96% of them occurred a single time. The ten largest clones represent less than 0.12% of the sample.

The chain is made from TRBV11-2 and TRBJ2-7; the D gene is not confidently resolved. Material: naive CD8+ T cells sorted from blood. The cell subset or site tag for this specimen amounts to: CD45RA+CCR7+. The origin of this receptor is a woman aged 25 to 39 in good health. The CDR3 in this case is CASSLEIPPSYEQYF. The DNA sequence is TGTGCCAGCAGCTTAGAAATACCCCCCTCCTACGAGCAGTACTTC.